This TCR beta chain was identified during a study of high-grade serous ovarian cancer treatment subgroups. Whole-study context: Each sample yielded on average approximately 7,700 unique TCR beta rearrangements from some 14,000 reads. Study outcomes and limitations: TCR relatedness rose with neoantigen level and trended with mutation load. Different patients shared almost no repertoire; same-patient tumors shared about 0.11 to 0.79. Only CDR3 was analyzed; CDR1 and CDR2 were not.

As for this clone: Its antigen is unidentified.

From germline, CDR1 is SGHAT and CDR2 FQDESV (reference sequence). The CDR3 spans 14 residues. V lost 5 bases to trimming and J lost 0 bases, with 10 bases between them. Only in-frame clones appear in the TCRdb table, and some are missing; sequencing was by immunoSEQ multiplex PCR. The table shows 1,600 or so clones, with approximately 70% occurring only once. Tumor samples were taken before definitive surgery or chemotherapy. The clonotype was recovered from a human donor with high-grade serous ovarian cancer. The chain uses TRBV11-1 and TRBJ2-5; D possibly corresponds to TRBD1 (6 bases). The source material was tumor tissue. The DNA of the CDR3 is TGTGCCAGCAGCCAGGACAGAAACCAAGAGACCCAGTACTTC. Translated, it gives CASSQDRNQETQYF.